What follows are 22 T cell receptor beta chains derived from one specimen sequenced in a study of OX40 agonist ivuxolimab in advanced cancers. Clones were read by immunoSEQ multiplex PCR, and TCRdb kept only the in-frame ones, dropping some. The sample holds tens of thousands of clones, over 80% seen once. Sample: CD4+ or CD8+ T cells sorted from blood, taken in a trial of the OX40 agonist ivuxolimab. The receptors were gathered from an adult with an advanced solid tumor such as melanoma, head and neck, liver or kidney cancer.

The chain recombines TRBV4-1 with TRBJ2-7; 9 nucleotides line up with TRBD1. Trimming removed 2 bases from V and 10 bases from J; junction bases left unmatched: 9. There are 14 residues in the CDR3. The germline V gene has CDR1 MGHRA and CDR2 YSYEKL. In DNA form, the CDR3 reads TGCGCCAGCAGCCAACACCGGGACAGGGAGTATCAGTACTTC. Residues: CASSQHRDREYQYF.

This clone was counted a few times. The gene calls are TRBV7-9 and TRBJ1-2, with a possible D match to TRBD1 (5 bases). This CDR3 comprises 14 residues. V lost 6 bases to trimming and J lost 8 bases, with 19 bases between them. Germline assignment: CDR1 SEHNR and CDR2 FQNEAQ (reference sequence). The CDR3 spells CASSSPGGSGGYTF. The DNA for the CDR3 is TGTGCCAGCAGTTCCCCGGGGGGATCGGGGGGCTACACCTTC.

The J gene is TRBJ2-6, the V gene TRBV13; D gene ambiguous. Germline assignment: CDR1 PRHDT and CDR2 FYEKMQ (reference sequence). V lost 5 bases and J lost 1, with 9 bases in between. The CDR3 spans 15 residues. The CDR3 is CASSLGESGANVLTF. DNA of the CDR3: TGTGCCAGCAGCCTCGGTGAATCTGGGGCCAACGTCCTGACTTTC. Looking up the rest from reference TRBV13 and TRBJ2-6 gives the full variable domain: AAGVIQSPRHLIKEKRETATLKCYPIPRHDTVYWYQQGPGQDPQFLISFYEKMQSDKGSIPDRFSAQQFSDYHSELNMSSLELGDSALYFCASSLGESGANVLTFGAGSRLTVL.

This clone was seen a handful of times. The J gene is TRBJ2-5, the V gene TRBV7-2, with D unresolved. The V end lost 1 base, the J end lost 2 bases, and 8 bases lay between the germline ends. The CDR3 covers 14 residues. In germline, CDR1 is SGHTA, CDR2 FQGNSA. CDR3 protein: CASSLGLGQETQYF. In DNA, the CDR3 is TGTGCCAGCAGCTTAGGGCTAGGGCAAGAGACCCAGTACTTC.

Only a few counts were recorded for this clone. The chain combines TRBV9 with TRBJ2-7; 10 bases align to TRBD1. CDR1 and CDR2 (germline): SGDLS, YYNGEE. The CDR3 length is 15 residues. Trimming cost V 2 bases and J 9 bases; bases outside gene matches: 11. The CDR3 sequence is CASSVLPRQGALQYF. CDR3 sequence (DNA): TGTGCCAGCAGCGTTTTACCAAGACAGGGGGCTTTGCAGTACTTC.

In its sample, this clone was seen a few times. This chain links TRBV7-9 with TRBJ2-2, with D maybe TRBD1 (5 bases). The CDR3 contains 18 residues. CDR1 SEHNR and CDR2 FQNEAQ come from the germline V gene (reference sequence). V was clipped by 2 bases and J by 0 bases, with 16 bases between them. The CDR3 DNA reads as TGTGCCAGCAGCTTACCTAAGACAGACGGCGCGAACACCGGGGAGCTGTTTTTT. The encoded protein is CASSLPKTDGANTGELFF.

This sequence joins TRBV7-6 and TRBJ2-7, with D unclear. Between the trimmed V and J ends, which lost 1 base and 4 bases, there was a span of 8 bases. Germline CDR1 and CDR2: SGHVS and FNYEAQ. This CDR3 has 13 residues. The chain's CDR3 is CASSLGVGYEQYF. CDR3 sequence (DNA): TGTGCCAGCAGCTTAGGTGTCGGGTACGAGCAGTACTTC.

The V call is TRBV5-1, the J call TRBJ2-2; 8 nucleotides agree with TRBD2. CDR1 and CDR2 (germline): SGHRS, YFSETQ. The V segment lost 4 bases and the J segment 2 bases; nucleotides outside the gene matches: 7. This CDR3 spans 16 amino acids. The CDR3 nucleotides are TGCGCCAGCAGCCACGGACTAGCCGAAAACACCGGGGAGCTGTTTTTT. Its translation: CASSHGLAENTGELFF.

Concerning this clone: This specimen includes other DNA sequences encoding the same CDR3. The chain recombines TRBV4-1 with TRBJ2-7, with 12 bases matching TRBD2. J gave up 9 bases and V 1 base, and 19 bases lay outside the gene matches. This CDR3 has 19 amino acids. The V gene's germline CDR1 is MGHRA and CDR2 YSYEKL. DNA of the CDR3: TGCGCCAGCAGCCAAGTGCCTAGCGGGAGGGCCGTTGCCTATTGGGTGCAGTACTTC. Protein product: CASSQVPSGRAVAYWVQYF.

This clone was recorded only once. The chain carries TRBV9 and TRBJ1-5, with D perhaps TRBD1 (6 bases). Trimming removed 0 bases from V and 6 bases from J, with 13 bases in between. CDR3 length: 15 amino acids. CDR1 is SGDLS and CDR2 is YYNGEE in the germline V gene. The CDR3 is CASSVGMGAVQPQHF. As DNA, the CDR3 is TGTGCCAGCAGCGTAGGTATGGGGGCAGTTCAGCCCCAGCATTTT.

The genes are TRBV5-5 and TRBJ1-1, with 9 bases matching TRBD1. After removal of 4 bases from V and 5 bases from J, the junction contained 6 bases not matched to a gene. The germline V gene encodes CDR1 SGHKS and CDR2 YYEKEE (reference sequence). CDR3 length: 14 residues. The CDR3 loop reads CASSLDRGRTEAFF. CDR3 DNA sequence: TGTGCCAGCAGCCTCGACAGGGGGAGGACTGAAGCTTTCTTT.

The chain couples TRBV5-1 to TRBJ2-6, with no clear D. Trimming took off 1 base at V and 0 bases at J, with 11 bases between the two ends. Germline V CDR1 and CDR2: SGHRS, YFSETQ. The CDR3 has 17 amino acids. CDR3 nucleotide sequence: TGCGCCAGCAGCTTGTTAGGGCCCCGCTCTGGGGCCAACGTCCTGACTTTC. It specifies CASSLLGPRSGANVLTF.

The chain couples TRBV19 to TRBJ1-2, with D hard to call. Trimming took 1 base from V and 4 from J, leaving 16 bases between them. Germline V gene lookup returns CDR1 LNHDA and CDR2 SQIVND (reference sequence). The CDR3 is made up of 16 amino acids. The CDR3 coding sequence is TGTGCCAGTAGTATAGTTGGGATAGTGCACCGCTATGGCTACACCTTC. Encoded protein: CASSIVGIVHRYGYTF.

The chain couples TRBV30 to TRBJ2-3, with 7 bases lining up with TRBD2. Germline CDR1 reads GTSNPN; CDR2 reads SVGIG (reference sequence). The CDR3 contains 12 residues. V lost 6 bases to trimming and J lost 2 bases; unmatched junction nucleotides: 2. The CDR3 nucleotides are TGTGCCTGTGGGGACTACACAGATACGCAGTATTTT. It yields the protein CACGDYTDTQYF.

This sequence joins TRBV11-2 and TRBJ2-3, with TRBD2 matching over 11 bases. This CDR3 is 14 amino acids long. After removal of 6 bases from V and 1 base from J, the junction contained 0 bases not matched to a gene. CDR1 SGHAT and CDR2 FQNNGV come from the germline V gene. CDR3 region: CASRTSGGTDTQYF. The CDR3, as DNA: TGTGCCAGCAGGACTAGCGGGGGCACAGATACGCAGTATTTT.

This chain joins TRBV4-1 and TRBJ2-7, with D possibly being TRBD1 (5 bases). Germline lookup yields CDR1 MGHRA and CDR2 YSYEKL. V was shortened by 3 bases and J by 3 bases, with 15 bases between the two germline ends. CDR3 length: 15 amino acids. The CDR3, as DNA: TGCGCCAGCAGCCACGGTCAGGGTCAGGACTACGAGCAGTACTTC. Its protein product is CASSHGQGQDYEQYF.

CDR3 nucleotides: TGTGCCAGCAGCCAAGATCTCTGGGGTGAGCAGTTCTTC. Amino acids: CASSQDLWGEQFF. The chain links TRBV14 to TRBJ2-1; D call uncertain. V was clipped by 0 bases and J by 9 bases, with 9 bases between them. Germline V lookup: CDR1 SGHDN, CDR2 FVKESK. This CDR3 has 13 residues.

The CDR3 DNA is TGTGCCAGCAGCTCGGTCGGACAGAAAGAGACCCAGTACTTC. Encoded protein: CASSSVGQKETQYF. V gene TRBV13 combines with J gene TRBJ2-5, with a tentative D call TRBD1 (6 bases). CDR3 length equals 14 residues. Germline CDR1 reads PRHDT; CDR2 reads FYEKMQ (reference sequence). V was shortened by 4 bases and J by 3 bases, with 12 bases between the two germline ends. Combining the CDR3 with reference TRBV13 and TRBJ2-5 gives the whole variable domain AAGVIQSPRHLIKEKRETATLKCYPIPRHDTVYWYQQGPGQDPQFLISFYEKMQSDKGSIPDRFSAQQFSDYHSELNMSSLELGDSALYFCASSSVGQKETQYFGPGTRLLVL.

This clone has a handful of counts. The chain combines TRBV27 with TRBJ2-7, with 7 bases lining up with TRBD1. V was clipped by 6 bases and J by 2 bases; unmatched bases: 4. Per the germline V gene, CDR1 is MNHEY and CDR2 is SMNVEV (reference sequence). This CDR3 is 13 amino acids long. The CDR3 region has the DNA TGTGCCAGCAGCTTAGACAGGGCCTACGAGCAGTACTTC. It is translated as CASSLDRAYEQYF.

This chain links TRBV2 with TRBJ2-1; D unresolved. Trimming stripped 7 bases from V and 6 bases from J, with 10 bases between. The length of the CDR3 is 12 residues. Germline lookup yields CDR1 SNHLY and CDR2 FYNNEI. The CDR3 loop reads CASNYRGNEQFF. CDR3 bases: TGTGCCAGCAATTACAGAGGCAATGAGCAGTTCTTC.

This chain connects TRBV25-1 to TRBJ2-7; D unresolved. The CDR3 contains 12 residues. Germline-derived CDR1 and CDR2 are MGHDK and SYGVNS. The V end lost 3 bases, the J end lost 2 bases, and 5 bases lay between the germline ends. In DNA form, the CDR3 reads TGTGCCAGCAGTGAGTCCCCCTACGAGCAGTACTTC. Encoded protein: CASSESPYEQYF.

The gene calls are TRBV29-1 and TRBJ2-1; D unresolved. The CDR3 runs to 11 residues. From germline, CDR1 is SQVTM and CDR2 ANQGSEA. V gave up 4 bases and J gave up 10 bases, with 11 bases separating them. The CDR3 region is CSVADIGEQFF. Written as DNA, the CDR3 is TGCAGCGTTGCCGACATAGGGGAGCAGTTCTTC.